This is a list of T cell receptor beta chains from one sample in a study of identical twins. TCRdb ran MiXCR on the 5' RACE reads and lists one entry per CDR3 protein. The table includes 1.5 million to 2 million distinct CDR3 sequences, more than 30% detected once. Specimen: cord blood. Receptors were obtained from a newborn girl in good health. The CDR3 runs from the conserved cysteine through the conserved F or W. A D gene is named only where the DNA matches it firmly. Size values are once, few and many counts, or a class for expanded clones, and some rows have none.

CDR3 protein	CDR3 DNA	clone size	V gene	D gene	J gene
CSVEDRDRAKNIQYF	TGCAGCGTTGAAGACCGGGACAGGGCCAAAAACATTCAGTACTTC	many	TRBV29-1	TRBD1	TRBJ2-4
CASSPLAAGAGELFF	TGTGCCAGCTCACCGCTAGCGGCAGGGGCCGGGGAGCTGTTTTTT	NA	TRBV18	NA	TRBJ2-2
CSAPGGATDTQYF	TGCAGTGCGCCGGGGGGGGCGACAGATACGCAGTATTTT	few	TRBV20-1	TRBD2	TRBJ2-3
CASSVEPFRNEQFF	TGTGCCAGCAGCGTAGAACCTTTTAGGAATGAGCAGTTCTTC	few	TRBV9	NA	TRBJ2-1
CASSSGIRAYPQYF	TGTGCCAGCAGCAGCGGGATCCGAGCGTATCCCCAGTACTTC	many	TRBV13	TRBD2	TRBJ2-5
CASSVGWRRKGSTDTQYF	TGTGCCAGCAGCGTAGGGTGGAGGCGGAAAGGTAGCACAGATACGCAGTATTTT	few	TRBV9	NA	TRBJ2-3
CASSHSAEQFF	TGTGCCAGCAGCCACAGCGCTGAGCAGTTCTTC	few	TRBV3-1	NA	TRBJ2-1
CASSRGGPGETQYF	TGTGCCAGCTCCAGGGGAGGACCAGGAGAGACCCAGTACTTC	NA	TRBV2	NA	TRBJ2-5
CATLASSNTGELFF	TGTGCCACCTTGGCTAGCTCGAACACCGGGGAGCTGTTTTTT	NA	TRBV28	NA	TRBJ2-2
CASSSPRRSYGYTF	TGTGCCAGCAGTTCACCGAGACGGAGCTATGGCTACACCTTC	few	TRBV27	NA	TRBJ1-2
CASSHTQWEGRYEQYF	TGTGCCAGCAGTCACACACAGTGGGAGGGTCGTTACGAGCAGTACTTC	many	TRBV27	TRBD2	TRBJ2-7
CASSYSAGAYEQYF	TGTGCCAGCAGTTACTCGGCGGGAGCCTACGAGCAGTACTTC	many	TRBV6-5	TRBD2	TRBJ2-7
CASSLGGTGNSPPHF	TGTGCCAGCAGTTTGGGAGGGACAGGGAATTCACCCCCCCACTTT	NA	TRBV28	TRBD1	TRBJ1-6
CASSYVDRGDIQYF	TGTGCCAGCAGTTACGTCGACAGGGGCGACATTCAGTACTTC	NA	TRBV6-6	TRBD1	TRBJ2-4
CASRTGGVNYGYTF	TGTGCCAGCAGGACAGGGGGCGTTAACTATGGCTACACCTTC	many	TRBV12-3/TRBV12-4	TRBD1	TRBJ1-2
CAISGTLAGSTDTQYF	TGTGCCATCAGTGGTACGCTGGCGGGGAGCACAGATACGCAGTATTTT	many	TRBV10-3	NA	TRBJ2-3
CASSSGTGVMVNTEAFF	TGTGCCAGCAGCTCCGGGACAGGGGTTATGGTGAACACTGAAGCTTTCTTT	NA	TRBV5-4	TRBD1	TRBJ1-1
CASSKDGELAGLVPLYNEQYF	TGTGCCAGCAGCAAAGACGGGGAACTAGCGGGTCTTGTCCCCTTGTACAATGAGCAGTACTTC	NA	TRBV21-1	NA	TRBJ2-7
CASSVSGGPTGELFF	TGTGCCAGCAGCGTAAGTGGCGGACCCACCGGGGAGCTGTTTTTT	NA	TRBV9	NA	TRBJ2-2
CASSPLGAGAKNIQYF	TGTGCCAGCAGCCCCCTAGGGGCGGGAGCCAAAAACATTCAGTACTTC	many	TRBV12-3/TRBV12-4	NA	TRBJ2-4
CASSLSDRGNEKLFF	TGTGCCAGCAGCTTGTCGGACAGGGGAAATGAAAAACTGTTTTTT	few	TRBV5-5	TRBD1	TRBJ1-4
CASSPRLGRTGELFF	TGTGCCAGCAGCCCAAGACTAGGACGCACCGGGGAGCTGTTTTTT	NA	TRBV7-2	NA	TRBJ2-2
CATSEGTQYGYTF	TGTGCCACCAGTGAAGGAACCCAGTATGGCTACACCTTC	NA	TRBV24-1	NA	TRBJ1-2